The sequence of this T cell receptor beta chain was determined in a study of cytomegalovirus exposure and HLA in healthy donors. The PCR had 60 Vbeta and 13 Jbeta primers. Method: immunoSEQ multiplex PCR; TCRdb's copy keeps in-frame clones and lacks some. The sample carries more than 95,000 clones, 70% to 85% recorded once. Study results and limitations: In an earlier analysis, in around 590 donors, most V segments appeared productive either ~90% or ~30% of the time.

The length of the CDR3 is 14 residues. CDR1 and CDR2 (germline): GTSNPN, SVGIG (reference sequence). Trimming stripped 4 bases from V and 3 bases from J, with 15 bases between. Concerning this clone: Its antigen is not known.

The material sequenced was PBMCs. The sequence was collected from a man in his forties or fifties in good health and CMV-seropositive. V and J are TRBV30 and TRBJ1-2; perhaps TRBD1 as D (5 bases). This chain's CDR3 is CAWKKADSHYGYTF. Written as DNA, the CDR3 is TGTGCCTGGAAAAAGGCTGACAGTCACTATGGCTACACCTTC.